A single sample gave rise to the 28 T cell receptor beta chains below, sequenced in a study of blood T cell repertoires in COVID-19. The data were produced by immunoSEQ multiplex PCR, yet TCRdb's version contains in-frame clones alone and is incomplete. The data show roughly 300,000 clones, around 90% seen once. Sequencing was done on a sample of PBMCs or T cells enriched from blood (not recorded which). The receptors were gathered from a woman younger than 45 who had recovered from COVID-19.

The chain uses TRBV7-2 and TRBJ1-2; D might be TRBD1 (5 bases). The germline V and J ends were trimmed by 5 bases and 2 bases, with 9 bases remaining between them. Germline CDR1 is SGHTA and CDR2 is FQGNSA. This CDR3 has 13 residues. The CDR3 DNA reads TGTGCCAGCAGCGCTCGACAGAACTATGGCTACACCTTC. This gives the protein CASSARQNYGYTF. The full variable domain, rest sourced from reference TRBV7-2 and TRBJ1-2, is GAGVSQSPSNKVTEKGKDVELRCDPISGHTALYWYRQSLGQGLEFLIYFQGNSAPDKSGLPSDRFSAERTGGSVSTLTIQRTQQEDSAVYLCASSARQNYGYTFGSGTRLTVV.

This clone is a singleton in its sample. CDR3: CASSSLRTGWAGELFF. For the CDR3, the DNA is TGTGCCAGCAGTTCTCTCAGGACAGGGTGGGCCGGGGAGCTGTTTTTT. The genes are TRBV27 and TRBJ2-2; 8 nucleotides align to TRBD1. Germline V gene lookup returns CDR1 MNHEY and CDR2 SMNVEV (reference sequence). The J segment lost 6 bases and the V segment lost 4 bases, leaving 10 bases of the junction unmatched. This CDR3 has 16 residues.

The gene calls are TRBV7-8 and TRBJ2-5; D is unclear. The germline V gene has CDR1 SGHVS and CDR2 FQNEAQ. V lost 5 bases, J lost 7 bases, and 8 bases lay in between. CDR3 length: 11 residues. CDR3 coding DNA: TGTGCCAGCAGCCCCAAATGGACCCAGTACTTC. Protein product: CASSPKWTQYF.

The CDR3 loop reads CASSRGQGAAEAFF. CDR3 bases: TGTGCCAGCAGTCGGGGCCAGGGGGCGGCTGAAGCTTTCTTT. The V call is TRBV2, the J call TRBJ1-1, with TRBD1 matching over 8 bases. Per the germline V gene, CDR1 is SNHLY and CDR2 is FYNNEI. This CDR3 contains 14 residues. J lost 6 bases, V lost 5 bases, and 8 bases had no gene match.

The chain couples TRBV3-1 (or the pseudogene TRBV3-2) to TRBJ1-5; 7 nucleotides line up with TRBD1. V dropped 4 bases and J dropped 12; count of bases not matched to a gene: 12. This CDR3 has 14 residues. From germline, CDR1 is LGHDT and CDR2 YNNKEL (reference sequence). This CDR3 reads CASSPKMNRGRQHF. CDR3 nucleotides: TGTGCCAGCAGCCCCAAAATGAACAGGGGACGCCAGCATTTT.

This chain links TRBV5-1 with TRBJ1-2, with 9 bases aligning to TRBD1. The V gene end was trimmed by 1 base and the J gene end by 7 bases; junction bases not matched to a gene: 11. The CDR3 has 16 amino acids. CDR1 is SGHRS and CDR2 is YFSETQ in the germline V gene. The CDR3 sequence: CASSLSSQQGARGYTF. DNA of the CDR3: TGCGCCAGCAGCTTGTCGTCCCAACAGGGGGCGCGTGGCTACACCTTC.

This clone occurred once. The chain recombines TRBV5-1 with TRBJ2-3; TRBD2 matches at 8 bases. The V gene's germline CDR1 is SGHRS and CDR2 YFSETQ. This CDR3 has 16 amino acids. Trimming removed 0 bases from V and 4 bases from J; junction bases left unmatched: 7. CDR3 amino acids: CASSLDAGGASDTQYF. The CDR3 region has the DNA TGCGCCAGCAGCTTGGACGCCGGGGGGGCCTCAGATACGCAGTATTTT.

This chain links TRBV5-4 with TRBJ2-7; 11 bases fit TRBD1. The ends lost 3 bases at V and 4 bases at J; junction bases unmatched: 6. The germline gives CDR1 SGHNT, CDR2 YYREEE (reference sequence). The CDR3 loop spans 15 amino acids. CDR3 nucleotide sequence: TGTGCCAGCAGCTGGGTGGGACAGGGGGAGTACGAGCAGTACTTC. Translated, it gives CASSWVGQGEYEQYF.

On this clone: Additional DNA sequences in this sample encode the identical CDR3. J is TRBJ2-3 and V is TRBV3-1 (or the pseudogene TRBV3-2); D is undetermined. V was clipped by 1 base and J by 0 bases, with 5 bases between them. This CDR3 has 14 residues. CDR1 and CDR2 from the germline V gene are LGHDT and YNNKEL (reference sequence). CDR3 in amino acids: CASSQGVSTDTQYF. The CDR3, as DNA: TGTGCCAGCAGCCAAGGAGTTAGCACAGATACGCAGTATTTT.

CDR3 protein: CASRETGANVLTF. The CDR3 nucleotides are TGTGCCAGTAGAGAGACTGGGGCCAACGTCCTGACTTTC. The chain combines TRBV5-6 with TRBJ2-6; the D is unclear. Germline values: CDR1 SGHDT, CDR2 YYEEEE. This CDR3 contains 13 residues. The V end was cut by 8 bases, the J end by 2 bases, with 8 bases between. Full variable domain (missing parts from reference TRBV5-6 and TRBJ2-6): DAGVTQSPTHLIKTRGQQVTLRCSPKSGHDTVSWYQQALGQGPQFIFQYYEEEERQRGNFPDRFSGHQFPNYSSELNVNALLLGDSALYLCASRETGANVLTFGAGSRLTVL.

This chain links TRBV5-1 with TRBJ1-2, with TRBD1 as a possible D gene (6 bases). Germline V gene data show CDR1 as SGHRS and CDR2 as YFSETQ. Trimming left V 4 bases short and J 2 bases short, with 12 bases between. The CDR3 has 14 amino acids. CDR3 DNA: TGCGCCAGCAGCGACGCCCAGGGGAACTATGGCTACACCTTC. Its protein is CASSDAQGNYGYTF. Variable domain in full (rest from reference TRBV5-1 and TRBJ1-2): KAGVTQTPRYLIKTRGQQVTLSCSPISGHRSVSWYQQTPGQGLQFLFEYFSETQRNKGNFPGRFSGRQFSNSRSEMNVSTLELGDSALYLCASSDAQGNYGYTFGSGTRLTVV.

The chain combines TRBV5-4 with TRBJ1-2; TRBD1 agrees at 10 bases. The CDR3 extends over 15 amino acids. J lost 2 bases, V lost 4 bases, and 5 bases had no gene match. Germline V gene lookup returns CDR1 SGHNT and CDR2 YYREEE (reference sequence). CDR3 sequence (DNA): TGTGCCAGCAGCCTCTCGGGACAGGGGAACTATGGCTACACCTTC. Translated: CASSLSGQGNYGYTF.

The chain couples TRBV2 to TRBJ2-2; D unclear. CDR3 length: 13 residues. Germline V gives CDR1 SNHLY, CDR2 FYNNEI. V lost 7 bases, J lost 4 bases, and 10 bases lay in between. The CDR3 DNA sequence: TGTGCCAGCAAATCGGGTGGCACCGGGGAGCTGTTTTTT. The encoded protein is CASKSGGTGELFF.

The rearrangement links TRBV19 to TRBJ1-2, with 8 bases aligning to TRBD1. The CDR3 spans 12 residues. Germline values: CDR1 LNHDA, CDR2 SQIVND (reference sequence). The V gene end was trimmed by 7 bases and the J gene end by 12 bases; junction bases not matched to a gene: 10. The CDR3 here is CASNTLQGAHTF. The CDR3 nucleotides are TGTGCCAGTAATACCCTGCAGGGGGCGCACACCTTC.

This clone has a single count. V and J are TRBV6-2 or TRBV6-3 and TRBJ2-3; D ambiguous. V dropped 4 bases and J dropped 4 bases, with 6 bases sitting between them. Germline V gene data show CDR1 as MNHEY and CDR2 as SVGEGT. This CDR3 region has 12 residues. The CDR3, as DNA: TGTGCCAGCAGTTTTTCGGCAGATACGCAGTATTTT. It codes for CASSFSADTQYF.

Written as DNA, the CDR3 is TGTGCCAGTAGTATAGAAACCGGACAGCTAAATCAGCCCCAGCATTTT. Protein product: CASSIETGQLNQPQHF. The rearrangement links TRBV19 to TRBJ1-5, with D perhaps TRBD1 (6 bases). Trimming cost V 0 bases and J 4 bases, with 13 bases left between them. Germline CDR1 LNHDA, CDR2 SQIVND (reference sequence). This CDR3 contains 16 residues.

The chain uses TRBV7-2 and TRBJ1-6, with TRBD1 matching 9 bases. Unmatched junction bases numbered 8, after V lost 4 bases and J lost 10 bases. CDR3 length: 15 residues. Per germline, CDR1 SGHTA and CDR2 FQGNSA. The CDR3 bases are TGTGCCAGCAGCTACCGGGACAGGGTCAAATCACCCCTCCACTTT. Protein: CASSYRDRVKSPLHF.

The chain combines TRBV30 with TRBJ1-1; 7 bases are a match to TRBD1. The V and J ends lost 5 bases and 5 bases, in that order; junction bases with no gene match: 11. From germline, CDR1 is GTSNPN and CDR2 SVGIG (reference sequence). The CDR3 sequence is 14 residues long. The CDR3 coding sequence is TGTGCCTGGGACAGGACAGGCACAGGGACTGAAGCTTTCTTT. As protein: CAWDRTGTGTEAFF.

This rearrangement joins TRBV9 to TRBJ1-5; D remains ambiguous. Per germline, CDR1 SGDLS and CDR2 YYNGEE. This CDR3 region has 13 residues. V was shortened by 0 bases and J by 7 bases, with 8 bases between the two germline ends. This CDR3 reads CASSVGSGQPQHF. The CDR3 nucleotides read TGTGCCAGCAGCGTAGGCTCGGGACAGCCCCAGCATTTT.

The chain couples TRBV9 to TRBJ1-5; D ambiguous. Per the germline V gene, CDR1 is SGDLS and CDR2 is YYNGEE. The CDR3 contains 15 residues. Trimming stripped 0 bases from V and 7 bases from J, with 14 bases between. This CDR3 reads CASSVGGGSDQPQHF. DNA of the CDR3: TGTGCCAGCAGCGTAGGAGGAGGGAGCGACCAGCCCCAGCATTTT.

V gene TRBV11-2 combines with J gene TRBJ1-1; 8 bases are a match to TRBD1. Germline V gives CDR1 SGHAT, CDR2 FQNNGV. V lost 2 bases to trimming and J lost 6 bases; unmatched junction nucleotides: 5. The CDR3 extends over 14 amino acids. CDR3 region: CASSLTGGWAEAFF. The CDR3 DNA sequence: TGTGCCAGCAGCTTAACAGGGGGGTGGGCTGAAGCTTTCTTT.

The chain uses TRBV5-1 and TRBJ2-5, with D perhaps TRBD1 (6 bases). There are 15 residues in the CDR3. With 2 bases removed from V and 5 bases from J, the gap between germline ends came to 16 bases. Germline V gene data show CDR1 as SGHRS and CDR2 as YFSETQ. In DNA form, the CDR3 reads TGCGCCAGCAGCTTAGGGACATCCCTGGGGGAGACCCAGTACTTC. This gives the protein CASSLGTSLGETQYF.

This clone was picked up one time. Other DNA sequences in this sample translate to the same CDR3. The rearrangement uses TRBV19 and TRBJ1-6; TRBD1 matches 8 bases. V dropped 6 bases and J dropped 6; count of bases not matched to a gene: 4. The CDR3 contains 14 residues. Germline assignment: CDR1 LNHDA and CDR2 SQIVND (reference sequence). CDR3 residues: CASSTGGFNSPLHF. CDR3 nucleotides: TGTGCCAGTAGCACAGGGGGTTTTAATTCACCCCTCCACTTT.

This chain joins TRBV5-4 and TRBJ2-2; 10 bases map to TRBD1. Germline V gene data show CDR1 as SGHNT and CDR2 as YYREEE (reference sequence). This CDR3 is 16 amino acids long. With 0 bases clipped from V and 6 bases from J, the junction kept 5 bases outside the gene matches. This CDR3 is CASSLAGQGISGELFF. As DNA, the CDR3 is TGTGCCAGCAGCTTGGCGGGACAGGGGATTTCCGGGGAGCTGTTTTTT. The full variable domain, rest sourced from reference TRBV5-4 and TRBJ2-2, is ETGVTQSPTHLIKTRGQQVTLRCSSQSGHNTVSWYQQALGQGPQFIFQYYREEENGRGNFPPRFSGLQFPNYSSELNVNALELDDSALYLCASSLAGQGISGELFFGEGSRLTVL.

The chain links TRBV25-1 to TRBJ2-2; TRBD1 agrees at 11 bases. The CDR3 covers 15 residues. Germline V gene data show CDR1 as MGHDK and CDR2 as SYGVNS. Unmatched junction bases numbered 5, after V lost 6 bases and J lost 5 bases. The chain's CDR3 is CASRAGTGGTGELFF. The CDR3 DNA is TGTGCCAGCAGAGCCGGGACAGGGGGTACCGGGGAGCTGTTTTTT.

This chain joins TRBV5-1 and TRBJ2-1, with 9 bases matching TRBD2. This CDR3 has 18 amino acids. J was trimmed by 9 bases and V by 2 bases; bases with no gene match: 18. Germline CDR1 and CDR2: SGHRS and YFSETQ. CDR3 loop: CASSFYFTGGGAWVEQFF. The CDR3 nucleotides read TGCGCCAGCAGCTTTTACTTTACTGGCGGGGGGGCCTGGGTTGAGCAGTTCTTC.

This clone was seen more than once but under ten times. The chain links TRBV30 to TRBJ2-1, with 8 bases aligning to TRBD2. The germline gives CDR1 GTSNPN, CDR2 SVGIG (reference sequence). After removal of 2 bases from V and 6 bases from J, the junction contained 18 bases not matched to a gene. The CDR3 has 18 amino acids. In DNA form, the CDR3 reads TGTGCCTGGAGTCCCACACGTCTTGGCGGGGGGACTACCAATGAGCAGTTCTTC. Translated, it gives CAWSPTRLGGGTTNEQFF.

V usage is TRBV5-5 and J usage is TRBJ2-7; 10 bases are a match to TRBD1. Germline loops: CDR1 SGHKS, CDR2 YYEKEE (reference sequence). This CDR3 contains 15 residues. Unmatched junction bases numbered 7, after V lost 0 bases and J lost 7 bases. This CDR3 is CASSLDPGQGKEQYF. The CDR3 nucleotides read TGTGCCAGCAGCTTGGACCCGGGACAGGGGAAGGAGCAGTACTTC.